This TCR beta chain was captured in a study of CD8+ T cells in alopecia areata. PBMCs yielded sorted CD4+ and CD8+ T cells. Germline trimming cut 4 bases from V and 6 bases from J; bases unmatched to any gene: 2. CDR1 and CDR2 from the germline V gene are PRHDT and FYEKMQ (reference sequence). The CDR3 sequence is 13 residues long. Extracted RNA was reverse transcribed, and the resulting cDNA served as sequencing template. The method was immunoSEQ multiplex PCR; TCRdb's version includes in-frame clones alone and lacks a portion of them. Here the sample spans some 82,000 clones, 51% being singletons. Material: NKG2D-high CD8+ T cells sorted from blood. The chain recombines TRBV13 with TRBJ2-1; 8 bases align to TRBD2. This clonotype originated in a human donor with alopecia areata. CDR3 amino acids: CASSSGLANEQFF. The CDR3 DNA reads TGTGCCAGCAGCTCCGGACTAGCCAATGAGCAGTTCTTC. The full variable domain, with the rest looked up from reference TRBV13 and TRBJ2-1, is AAGVIQSPRHLIKEKRETATLKCYPIPRHDTVYWYQQGPGQDPQFLISFYEKMQSDKGSIPDRFSAQQFSDYHSELNMSSLELGDSALYFCASSSGLANEQFFGPGTRLTVL.